The sequence of this TCR beta chain was determined in a study of sequential checkpoint blockade in melanoma. In the study overall: Patients were randomized 1:1 to nivolumab-then-ipilimumab or ipilimumab-then-nivolumab first-line. After both sequences, patients received maintenance nivolumab.

Treatment in this sample: randomized to nivolumab then ipilimumab (arm A) or the reverse (arm B). Live CD3+CD8+ CD19− CD56− cells were sorted from PBMCs. This CDR3 spans 16 amino acids. Per the germline V gene, CDR1 is LNHDA and CDR2 is SQIVND (reference sequence). Trimming stripped 3 bases from V and 0 bases from J, with 14 bases between. Sequencing used immunoSEQ multiplex PCR; TCRdb keeps in-frame clones, though not all of them. The sample consists of 3,500 to 4,000 clones, roughly half of them appearing once. Sequencing was performed on CD8+ T cells sorted from blood (inferred from file names), taken from a patient given nivolumab and ipilimumab in sequence. This chain connects TRBV19 to TRBJ1-1; TRBD1 is a possible D gene (6 bases). The receptor's source is a human donor with melanoma. For the CDR3, the DNA is TGTGCCAGTAGTATTACGGGGACATATATGAACACTGAAGCTTTCTTT. Translation: CASSITGTYMNTEAFF.